What follows is one TCR beta chain and its context. The antigen remains unidentified. The source of the sample is a study of T cell responses to AZD1222 COVID-19 vaccine. Study-level findings and limits: Spike-specific TCR breadth and depth rose after two AZD1222 doses.

The CDR3 is 14 residues long. V gave up 0 bases and J gave up 2 bases, with 8 bases separating them. Germline loops: CDR1 SGHVS, CDR2 FQNEAQ. Here immunoSEQ multiplex PCR was the method, and the copy in TCRdb shows in-frame clones only, minus some. Found here are 90,000 to 140,000 clones, roughly 90% of them singletons; the top ten hold 2.5% to 3%. Here the sequenced sample was peripheral blood, taken on day 0 of AZD1222 vaccination. The receptor comes from an adult in good health. The genes are TRBV7-8 and TRBJ2-7; no clear D. CDR3 sequence (DNA): TGTGCCAGCAGCTTAGCGCCGGAGACCTACGAGCAGTACTTC. This translates into CASSLAPETYEQYF.